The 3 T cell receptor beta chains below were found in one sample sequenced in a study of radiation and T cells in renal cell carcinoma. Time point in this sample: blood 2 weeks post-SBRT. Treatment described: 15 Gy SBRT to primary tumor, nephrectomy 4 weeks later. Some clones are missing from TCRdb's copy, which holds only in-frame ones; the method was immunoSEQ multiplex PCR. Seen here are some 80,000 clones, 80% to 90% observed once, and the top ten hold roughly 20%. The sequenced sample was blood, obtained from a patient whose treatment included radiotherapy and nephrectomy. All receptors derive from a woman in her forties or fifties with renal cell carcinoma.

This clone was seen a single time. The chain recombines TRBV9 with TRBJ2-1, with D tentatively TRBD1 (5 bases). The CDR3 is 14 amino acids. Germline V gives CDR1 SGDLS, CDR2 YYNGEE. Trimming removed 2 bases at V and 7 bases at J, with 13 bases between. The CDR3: CASSVTGDPNEQFF. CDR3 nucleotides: TGTGCCAGCAGCGTCACAGGAGATCCAAATGAGCAGTTCTTC.

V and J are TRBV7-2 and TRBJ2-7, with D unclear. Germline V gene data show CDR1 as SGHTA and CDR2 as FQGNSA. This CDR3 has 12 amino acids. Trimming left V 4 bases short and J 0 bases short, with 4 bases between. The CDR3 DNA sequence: TGTGCCAGCAGCTCTAGCTCCTACGAGCAGTACTTC. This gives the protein CASSSSSYEQYF. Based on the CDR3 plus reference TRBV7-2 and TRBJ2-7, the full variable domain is GAGVSQSPSNKVTEKGKDVELRCDPISGHTALYWYRQSLGQGLEFLIYFQGNSAPDKSGLPSDRFSAERTGGSVSTLTIQRTQQEDSAVYLCASSSSSYEQYFGPGTRLTVT.

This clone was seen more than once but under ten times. DNA of the CDR3: TGCAGCGCAGGGAACGGGCCTCGTATGGGGTCAGATACGCAGTATTTT. Its translation is CSAGNGPRMGSDTQYF. The rearrangement links TRBV29-1 to TRBJ2-3, with D perhaps matching TRBD1 (5 bases). Trimming took off 7 bases at V and 4 bases at J, with 24 bases between the two ends. This CDR3 region has 16 residues. In germline, CDR1 is SQVTM, CDR2 ANQGSEA.